One sample yielded the 19 T cell receptor beta chains listed below, sequenced in a study of T cell responses to AZD1222 COVID-19 vaccine. Sequencing was performed with immunoSEQ multiplex PCR; in TCRdb, only in-frame clones are kept and a portion is missing. Of 100,000 to 150,000 clones in the sample, roughly 90% were seen once. Here the sequenced sample was peripheral blood, taken on day 0 of AZD1222 vaccination. Every receptor here comes from an adult in good health.

The rearrangement links TRBV6-5 to TRBJ2-3; TRBD1 matches 9 bases. The CDR3 extends over 16 amino acids. Trimming cost V 1 base and J 3 bases; bases outside gene matches: 5. Germline loops: CDR1 MNHEY, CDR2 SVGAGI. The CDR3 coding sequence is TGTGCCAGCAGTTACTTCGGACAGGGGCGGACAGATACGCAGTATTTT. Residues: CASSYFGQGRTDTQYF.

The count of this clone is one. V and J are TRBV4-1 and TRBJ2-1; weak D call: TRBD2 (6 bases). Trimming took 0 bases from V and 12 from J, leaving 9 bases between them. Germline V gene data show CDR1 as MGHRA and CDR2 as YSYEKL. The CDR3 has 12 residues. CDR3 amino acids: CASSQDERAQFF. Written as DNA, the CDR3 is TGCGCCAGCAGCCAAGATGAGCGGGCGCAGTTCTTC.

The chain has TRBV7-9 and TRBJ2-7; 8 bases fit TRBD1. The CDR3 sequence is 16 residues long. Germline CDR1 and CDR2: SEHNR and FQNEAQ (reference sequence). J was trimmed by 3 bases and V by 5 bases; bases with no gene match: 12. The CDR3 here is CASSPIAGTGLYEQYF. The CDR3, as DNA: TGTGCCAGCAGCCCAATCGCCGGGACAGGTCTCTACGAGCAGTACTTC.

This clone was seen only once. The chain has TRBV24-1 and TRBJ2-7; tentatively, D is TRBD1 (6 bases). Germline-derived CDR1 and CDR2 are KGHDR and SFDVKD. The CDR3 has 15 amino acids. The V end was cut by 4 bases, the J end by 3 bases, with 15 bases between. CDR3 nucleotide sequence: TGTGCCACCAGTGACAGGACAGCCTCAGGCTACGAGCAGTACTTC. Amino acid sequence: CATSDRTASGYEQYF.

The rearrangement uses TRBV7-9 and TRBJ2-7; 10 bases align to TRBD1. CDR1 is SEHNR, CDR2 FQNEAQ, per germline (reference sequence). The CDR3 length is 13 residues. V dropped 6 bases and J dropped 7; count of bases not matched to a gene: 6. CDR3 nucleotides: TGTGCCAGCAGGTCCGGGACAGGGGATGAGCAGTACTTC. It translates to CASRSGTGDEQYF.

This chain joins TRBV6-1 and TRBJ2-7; 9 bases map to TRBD1. The CDR3 runs 15 residues. CDR1 and CDR2 from the germline V gene are MNHNS and SASEGT. Trimming at V came to 2 bases and at J to 6 bases, leaving 8 bases not matched to a gene. CDR3 sequence (DNA): TGTGCCAGCAGTGAAATGAAGAACAGGGGGCGCGAGCAGTACTTC. Protein product: CASSEMKNRGREQYF.

The chain has TRBV29-1 and TRBJ2-1, with no clear D. Germline loops: CDR1 SQVTM, CDR2 ANQGSEA. The CDR3 is made up of 13 amino acids. V lost 4 bases and J lost 0, with 7 bases in between. CDR3 coding DNA: TGCAGCGTTGGCAGAGTCTCCTACAATGAGCAGTTCTTC. It codes for CSVGRVSYNEQFF.

This chain links TRBV10-3 with TRBJ1-5, with D perhaps matching TRBD1 (6 bases). From germline, CDR1 is ENHRY and CDR2 SYGVKD. Deletions cut 7 bases from V and 3 bases from J, with 10 bases between. This CDR3 has 13 amino acids. CDR3 sequence (DNA): TGTGCCATCACTTCAGGGGACAATCAGCCCCAGCATTTT. As protein: CAITSGDNQPQHF.

The CDR3 sequence: CASSKWDREVNQPQHF. The CDR3, as DNA: TGTGCCAGCAGCAAGTGGGACAGGGAGGTCAATCAGCCCCAGCATTTT. The rearrangement uses TRBV6-2 or TRBV6-3 and TRBJ1-5; 9 bases match TRBD1. The V gene's germline CDR1 is MNHEY and CDR2 SVGEGT. The CDR3 length is 16 residues. V lost 6 bases to trimming and J lost 3 bases; unmatched junction nucleotides: 9.

This clone is a singleton in its sample. The rearrangement joins TRBV18 to TRBJ1-4, with a possible D match to TRBD1 (6 bases). V was shortened by 3 bases and J by 3 bases, with 11 bases between the two germline ends. The length of the CDR3 is 15 residues. Germline V gene data show CDR1 as KGHSH and CDR2 as LQKENI. CDR3 in DNA: TGTGCCAGCTCACCTAAAGGGGGACCTAATGAAAAACTGTTTTTT. It codes for CASSPKGGPNEKLFF.

This chain connects TRBV24-1 to TRBJ2-1; D is uncertain. The CDR3 is made up of 14 amino acids. The V end was cut by 9 bases, the J end by 5 bases, with 16 bases between. CDR1 KGHDR and CDR2 SFDVKD come from the germline V gene. CDR3 DNA sequence: TGTGCCACCGCCGAGGACCAACGGAACAATGAGCAGTTCTTC. This translates into CATAEDQRNNEQFF.

This chain links TRBV6-2 or TRBV6-3 with TRBJ1-6, with D tentatively TRBD1 (6 bases). V was cut by 5 bases and J by 6 bases, with 11 bases left in between. Germline lookup yields CDR1 MNHEY and CDR2 SVGEGT. CDR3 length: 14 residues. For the CDR3, the DNA is TGTGCCAGCAGTACGACAGGACTTAATTCACCCCTCCACTTT. It specifies CASSTTGLNSPLHF.

The rearrangement uses TRBV7-2 and TRBJ2-3; no clear D. The CDR3 spans 15 residues. Trimming stripped 5 bases from V and 1 base from J, with 13 bases between. Germline assignment: CDR1 SGHTA and CDR2 FQGNSA. The CDR3 DNA follows: TGTGCCAGCAGCCGCCGGGCACCCCGCACAGATACGCAGTATTTT. Its translation: CASSRRAPRTDTQYF.

The gene calls are TRBV2 and TRBJ1-4; a possible D gene is TRBD1 (5 bases). Germline-derived CDR1 and CDR2 are SNHLY and FYNNEI. Trimming removed 5 bases at V and 5 bases at J, with 12 bases between. The CDR3 consists of 14 residues. CDR3: CASSFRGGNEKLFF. DNA for the CDR3: TGTGCCAGCAGTTTCCGGGGGGGGAATGAAAAACTGTTTTTT.

V is TRBV19 and J is TRBJ1-1; D unclear. Trimming pared 5 bases from V and 4 bases from J, leaving 11 bases between. This CDR3 has 13 residues. Germline V CDR1 and CDR2: LNHDA, SQIVND (reference sequence). CDR3 residues: CASSEGWGTEAFF. As DNA, the CDR3 is TGTGCCAGTAGTGAGGGTTGGGGCACTGAAGCTTTCTTT.

The chain uses TRBV20-1 and TRBJ2-2, with D perhaps matching TRBD1 or TRBD2 (5 bases each). This CDR3 is built from 16 residues. Trimming removed 3 bases at V and 1 base at J, with 15 bases between. Germline loops: CDR1 DFQATT, CDR2 SNEGSKA (reference sequence). The CDR3 reads CSASGGVRGNTGELFF. CDR3 in DNA: TGCAGTGCTAGTGGAGGTGTTAGGGGGAACACCGGGGAGCTGTTTTTT.

The rearrangement uses TRBV6-2 or TRBV6-3 and TRBJ2-7, with a possible D match to TRBD1 (5 bases). Trimming removed 2 bases at V and 2 bases at J, with 10 bases between. This CDR3 spans 14 amino acids. Germline V gene lookup returns CDR1 MNHEY and CDR2 SVGEGT. Here the CDR3 reads CASSYPGQAYEQYF. For the CDR3, the DNA is TGTGCCAGCAGTTACCCAGGGCAGGCCTACGAGCAGTACTTC.

In regard to this clone: Additional DNA sequences in this sample encode the identical CDR3. In DNA, the CDR3 is TGTGCCAGCAGCCAACAACAGGAGGGGGAAAAACTGTTTTTT. Translated: CASSQQQEGEKLFF. V is TRBV3-1 (or the pseudogene TRBV3-2) and J is TRBJ1-4, with D possibly matching TRBD1 (5 bases). Trimming left V 2 bases short and J 8 bases short, with 12 bases between. Germline CDR1 and CDR2: LGHDT and YNNKEL (reference sequence). The CDR3 has 14 amino acids.

The chain links TRBV3-1 (or the pseudogene TRBV3-2) to TRBJ2-7; tentatively, D is TRBD1 or TRBD2 (6 bases each). The germline gives CDR1 LGHDT, CDR2 YNNKEL (reference sequence). The V gene lost 1 base and the J gene lost 4 bases, with 17 bases spanning the gap. The CDR3 is made up of 16 amino acids. CDR3 coding DNA: TGTGCCAGCAGCCAAGCTGGGACGGGGGCTCTATACGAGCAGTACTTC. Translation: CASSQAGTGALYEQYF.